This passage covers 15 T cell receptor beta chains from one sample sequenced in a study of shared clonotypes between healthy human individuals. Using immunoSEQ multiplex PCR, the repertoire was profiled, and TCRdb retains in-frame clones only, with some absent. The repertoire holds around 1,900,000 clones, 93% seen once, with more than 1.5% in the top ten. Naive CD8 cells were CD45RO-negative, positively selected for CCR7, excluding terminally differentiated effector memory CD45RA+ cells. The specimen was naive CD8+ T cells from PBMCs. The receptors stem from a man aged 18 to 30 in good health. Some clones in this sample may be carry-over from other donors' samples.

The CDR3 here is CASSSRQGQAEAFF. CDR3 DNA sequence: TGCGCCAGCAGTTCCCGACAGGGTCAAGCTGAAGCTTTCTTT. The J gene is TRBJ1-1, the V gene TRBV5-1; 7 bases align to TRBD1. Looked up from germline, CDR1 is SGHRS and CDR2 is YFSETQ. V shed 5 bases, J shed 6 bases, and the junction held 10 bases outside the gene matches. The length of the CDR3 is 14 residues. Drawing the rest from reference TRBV5-1 and TRBJ1-1, the complete variable domain is KAGVTQTPRYLIKTRGQQVTLSCSPISGHRSVSWYQQTPGQGLQFLFEYFSETQRNKGNFPGRFSGRQFSNSRSEMNVSTLELGDSALYLCASSSRQGQAEAFFGQGTRLTVV.

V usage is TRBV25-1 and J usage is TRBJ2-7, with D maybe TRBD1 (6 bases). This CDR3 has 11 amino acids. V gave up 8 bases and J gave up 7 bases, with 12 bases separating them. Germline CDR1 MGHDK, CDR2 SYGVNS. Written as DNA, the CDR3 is TGTGCCAGCTCCCACGGACAGGAGCAGTACTTC. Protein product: CASSHGQEQYF.

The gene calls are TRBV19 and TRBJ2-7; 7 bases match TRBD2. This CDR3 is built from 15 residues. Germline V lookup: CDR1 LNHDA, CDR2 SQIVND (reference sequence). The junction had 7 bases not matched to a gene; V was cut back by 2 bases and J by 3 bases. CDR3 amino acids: CASSILGGSIYEQYF. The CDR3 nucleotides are TGTGCCAGTAGTATACTCGGCGGGAGTATCTACGAGCAGTACTTC. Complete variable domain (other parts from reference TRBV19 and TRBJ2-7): DGGITQSPKYLFRKEGQNVTLSCEQNLNHDAMYWYRQDPGQGLRLIYYSQIVNDFQKGDIAEGYSVSREKKESFPLTVTSAQKNPTAFYLCASSILGGSIYEQYFGPGTRLTVT.

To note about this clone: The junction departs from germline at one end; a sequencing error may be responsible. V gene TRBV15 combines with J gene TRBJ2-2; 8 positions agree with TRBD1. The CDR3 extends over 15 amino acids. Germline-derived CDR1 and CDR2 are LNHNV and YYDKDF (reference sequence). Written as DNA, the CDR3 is TGTGCCACCAGCGGAGACAGGGGACGGACCGGGGAGCTGTTTTTT. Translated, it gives CATSGDRGRTGELFF.

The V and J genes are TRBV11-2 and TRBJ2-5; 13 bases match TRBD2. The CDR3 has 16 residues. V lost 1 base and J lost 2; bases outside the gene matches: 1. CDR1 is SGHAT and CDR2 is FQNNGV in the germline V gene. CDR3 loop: CASSLGGLAGQETQYF. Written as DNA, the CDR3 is TGTGCCAGCAGCTTAGGGGGACTAGCGGGACAAGAGACCCAGTACTTC.

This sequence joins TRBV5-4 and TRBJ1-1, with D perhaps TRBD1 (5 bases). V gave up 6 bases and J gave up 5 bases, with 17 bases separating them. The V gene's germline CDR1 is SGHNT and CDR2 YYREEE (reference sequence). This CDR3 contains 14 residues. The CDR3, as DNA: TGTGCCAGCAACCCGGGACGTTGGGAAACTGAAGCTTTCTTT. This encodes CASNPGRWETEAFF. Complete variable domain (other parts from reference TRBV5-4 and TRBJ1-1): ETGVTQSPTHLIKTRGQQVTLRCSSQSGHNTVSWYQQALGQGPQFIFQYYREEENGRGNFPPRFSGLQFPNYSSELNVNALELDDSALYLCASNPGRWETEAFFGQGTRLTVV.

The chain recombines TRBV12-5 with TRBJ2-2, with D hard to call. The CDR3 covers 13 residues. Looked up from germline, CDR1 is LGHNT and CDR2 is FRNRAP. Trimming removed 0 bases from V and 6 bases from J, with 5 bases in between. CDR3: CASGLVLAGELFF. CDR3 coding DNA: TGTGCTAGTGGTTTGGTCTTGGCCGGGGAGCTGTTTTTT.

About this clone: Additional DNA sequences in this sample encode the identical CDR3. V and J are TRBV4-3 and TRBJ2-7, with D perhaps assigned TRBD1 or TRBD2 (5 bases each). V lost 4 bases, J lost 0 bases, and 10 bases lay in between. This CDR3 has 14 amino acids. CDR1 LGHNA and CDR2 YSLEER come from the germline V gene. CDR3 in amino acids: CASSPGTGSYEQYF. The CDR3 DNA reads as TGCGCCAGCAGCCCCGGGACGGGCTCCTACGAGCAGTACTTC.

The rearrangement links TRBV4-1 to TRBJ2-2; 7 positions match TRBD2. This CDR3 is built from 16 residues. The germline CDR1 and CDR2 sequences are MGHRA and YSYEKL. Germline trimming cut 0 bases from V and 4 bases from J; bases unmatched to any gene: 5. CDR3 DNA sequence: TGCGCCAGCAGCCAAGACCGTCTAGCGGTCACCGGGGAGCTGTTTTTT. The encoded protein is CASSQDRLAVTGELFF.

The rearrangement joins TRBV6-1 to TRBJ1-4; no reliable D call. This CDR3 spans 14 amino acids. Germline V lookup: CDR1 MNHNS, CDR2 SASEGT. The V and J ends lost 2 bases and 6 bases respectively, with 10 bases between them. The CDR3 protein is CASSERWQDEKLFF. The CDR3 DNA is TGTGCCAGCAGTGAAAGGTGGCAGGATGAAAAACTGTTTTTT.

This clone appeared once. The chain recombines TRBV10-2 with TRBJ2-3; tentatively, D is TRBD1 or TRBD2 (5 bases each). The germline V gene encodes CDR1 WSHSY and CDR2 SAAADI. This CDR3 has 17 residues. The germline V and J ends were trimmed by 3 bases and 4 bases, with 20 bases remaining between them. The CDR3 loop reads CASSERGGRGGPDTQYF. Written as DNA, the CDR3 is TGCGCCAGCAGTGAAAGGGGCGGAAGAGGAGGCCCAGATACGCAGTATTTT.

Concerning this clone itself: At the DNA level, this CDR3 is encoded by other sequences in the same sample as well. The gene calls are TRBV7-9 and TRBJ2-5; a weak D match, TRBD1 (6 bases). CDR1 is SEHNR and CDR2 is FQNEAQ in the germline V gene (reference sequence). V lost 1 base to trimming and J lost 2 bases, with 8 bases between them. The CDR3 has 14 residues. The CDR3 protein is CASSLVGQQETQYF. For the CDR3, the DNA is TGTGCCAGCAGCTTAGTCGGACAGCAAGAGACCCAGTACTTC.

DNA for the CDR3: TGTGCCAGCAGCGTGACCGCGATCAACTACGAGCAGTACTTC. Translation: CASSVTAINYEQYF. The J gene is TRBJ2-7, the V gene TRBV9; D ambiguous. Trimming shortened V by 2 bases and J by 3 bases, and 12 bases separated the two germline ends. CDR3 length: 14 amino acids. Germline assignment: CDR1 SGDLS and CDR2 YYNGEE. The entire variable domain, with the rest obtained from reference TRBV9 and TRBJ2-7, is as follows: DSGVTQTPKHLITATGQRVTLRCSPRSGDLSVYWYQQSLDQGLQFLIQYYNGEERAKGNILERFSAQQFPDLHSELNLSSLELGDSALYFCASSVTAINYEQYFGPGTRLTVT.

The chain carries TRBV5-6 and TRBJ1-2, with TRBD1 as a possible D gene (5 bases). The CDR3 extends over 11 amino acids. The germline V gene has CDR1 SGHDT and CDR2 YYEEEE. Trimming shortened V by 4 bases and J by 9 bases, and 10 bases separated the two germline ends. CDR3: CASSAGTSYTF. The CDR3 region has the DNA TGTGCCAGCAGCGCCGGGACCAGCTACACCTTC.

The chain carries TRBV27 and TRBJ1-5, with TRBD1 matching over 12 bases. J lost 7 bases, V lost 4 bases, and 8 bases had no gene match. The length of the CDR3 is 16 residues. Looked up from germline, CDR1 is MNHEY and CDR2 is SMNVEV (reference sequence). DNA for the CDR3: TGTGCCAGCAGTTCACAACCGGGACAGGGGGCACAGCCCCAGCATTTT. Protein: CASSSQPGQGAQPQHF.